This T cell receptor beta chain derives from a study of T cell responses to AZD1222 COVID-19 vaccine. As regards this clone: Its antigen is as yet unknown.

The study's findings and limits: Repertoires were obtained solely post-peak T cell response.

Germline CDR1 reads LNHNV; CDR2 reads YYDKDF (reference sequence). The junction had 6 bases not matched to a gene; V was cut back by 0 bases and J by 6 bases. This CDR3 comprises 16 residues. The data were produced by immunoSEQ multiplex PCR, yet TCRdb's version contains in-frame clones alone and is incomplete. The data hold 140,000 or so clones, with roughly 86% observed a single time. It was second doses at about 4 or about 12 weeks that were pooled. The rearrangement joins TRBV15 to TRBJ2-1; 9 bases agree with TRBD2. The sample consisted of peripheral blood, taken 28 days after the second AZD1222 dose. This TCR derives from an adult who received the AZD1222 COVID-19 vaccine. The CDR3 reads CATSRDGGGAINEQFF. Written as DNA, the CDR3 is TGTGCCACCAGCAGAGATGGCGGGGGGGCCATCAATGAGCAGTTCTTC.